The clone carrying this T cell receptor (beta chain) occurred a few times. Its antigen is currently unknown. The treatment here: approximately 9-day PBMC culture with coronavirus spike peptide pools or control peptides (ViraFEST assay). Researchers reported culturing roughly 2 million PBMCs per well with approximately 10 IU/ml IL-2 and about 9.2 ug/ml peptide pools. Cultured CD4+ T cells had their DNA profiled by the Oncomine TCR Beta short-read assay. TCRdb re-called the PCR reads through MiXCR, storing one row per CDR3 protein. Counted here are around 15,000 distinct CDR3 sequences, roughly four fifths occurring once; the ten biggest clones make up 7.5% to 10%. The data belong to a study of vaccination and CD4 T cells after COVID-19. In the study overall: Recovered patients in the cohort numbered six men and four women, two of them Hispanic. Culture controls were given either a CEFX pool, an HIV-1 Nef pool, or no peptide. Overall study findings and caveats: Researchers report that a median approximately 90% of reactive clones in convalescent patients surfaced only post-vaccination.

This CDR3 is 16 amino acids long. Germline values: CDR1 SGHVS, CDR2 FQNEAQ. J was trimmed by 3 bases and V by 5 bases; bases with no gene match: 10. The sequences come from CD4+ T cells from blood, cultured in vitro, collected after SARS-CoV-2 vaccination. The clonotype was recovered from a human donor who received a COVID-19 vaccine. The chain is built from TRBV7-8 and TRBJ2-3; TRBD2 matches 8 bases. CDR3 amino acids: CASSAATGGPTDTQYF. The CDR3 bases are TGTGCCAGCAGCGCAGCAACGGGGGGGCCTACAGATACGCAGTATTTT.